These 20 T cell receptor beta chains came from one sample sequenced in a study of vaccination effects on CD4 cells after COVID-19. The assay was immunoSEQ multiplex PCR, and TCRdb's table has in-frame clones only and misses some. The sample includes around 24,000 clones, about three quarters of them seen just once. Their target antigens are unknown. Using viral peptide pools, the ViraFEST assay grew out antigen-specific CD4+ T cells prior to sequencing. Isolating CD4+ T cells followed less than 12 days of culture. Two doses of BNT162b2 or mRNA-1273 vaccine were administered to participants. The sample in question was CD4+ T cells from PBMCs cultured with HCoV-NL63 spike peptides, obtained after COVID-19 vaccination. The receptors were gathered from a human donor who received a COVID-19 vaccine.

The chain uses TRBV7-2 and TRBJ2-1; 7 nucleotides agree with TRBD2. This CDR3 region has 15 residues. In germline, CDR1 is SGHTA, CDR2 FQGNSA. Trimming removed 3 bases from V and 4 bases from J; junction bases left unmatched: 6. The CDR3 sequence: CASSFTSDLYNEQFF. CDR3 DNA: TGTGCCAGCAGCTTTACTAGCGACCTATACAATGAGCAGTTCTTC.

The gene calls are TRBV6-1 and TRBJ1-5; weak D call: TRBD1 (5 bases). Germline-derived CDR1 and CDR2 are MNHNS and SASEGT. CDR3 length: 17 residues. V lost 3 bases and J 1 base, leaving 16 bases between the germline ends. CDR3 protein: CASSENGATGSNQPQHF. CDR3 sequence (DNA): TGTGCCAGCAGTGAGAATGGGGCGACGGGAAGCAATCAGCCCCAGCATTTT.

The chain employs TRBV13 and TRBJ2-6; D possibly corresponds to TRBD2 (5 bases). Germline V lookup: CDR1 PRHDT, CDR2 FYEKMQ (reference sequence). This CDR3 comprises 15 residues. V lost 2 bases and J lost 1, with 6 bases in between. The CDR3 DNA sequence: TGTGCCAGCAGCTTACCGGGGTCTGGGGCCAACGTCCTGACTTTC. Translated, it gives CASSLPGSGANVLTF. The variable domain in full, completed from reference TRBV13 and TRBJ2-6, reads AAGVIQSPRHLIKEKRETATLKCYPIPRHDTVYWYQQGPGQDPQFLISFYEKMQSDKGSIPDRFSAQQFSDYHSELNMSSLELGDSALYFCASSLPGSGANVLTFGAGSRLTVL.

The chain is built from TRBV4-3 and TRBJ2-1; D may match TRBD1 or TRBD2 (6 bases each). Trimming left V 0 bases short and J 9 bases short, with 12 bases between. The CDR3 totals 14 residues. Germline lookup yields CDR1 LGHNA and CDR2 YSLEER. DNA of the CDR3: TGCGCCAGCAGCCAAGAGTGGGGGGCCGGTGAGCAGTTCTTC. Its protein is CASSQEWGAGEQFF.

V is TRBV7-9 and J is TRBJ1-2, with a possible D match to TRBD1 (6 bases). The CDR3 runs 15 residues. Germline-derived CDR1 and CDR2 are SEHNR and FQNEAQ (reference sequence). Deletions cut 3 bases from V and 3 bases from J, with 14 bases between. CDR3 coding DNA: TGTGCCAGCAGCTTGGGCAGGGGAATCGACTATGGCTACACCTTC. This encodes CASSLGRGIDYGYTF.

The chain joins TRBV9 to TRBJ2-2; 11 bases are a match to TRBD1. Germline CDR1 SGDLS, CDR2 YYNGEE. The CDR3 is 17 residues long. The V segment lost 4 bases and the J segment 5 bases; nucleotides outside the gene matches: 10. The CDR3 DNA is TGTGCCAGCAGCCCCCGGACAGGGGGCACGGGTACCGGGGAGCTGTTTTTT. Amino acids: CASSPRTGGTGTGELFF.

The rearrangement links TRBV10-3 to TRBJ1-1, with D possibly matching TRBD1 (6 bases). Germline V CDR1 and CDR2: ENHRY, SYGVKD. CDR3 length: 13 residues. V lost 10 bases and J 1 base, leaving 13 bases between the germline ends. The CDR3 sequence: CATGGGSNTEAFF. The CDR3 DNA follows: TGTGCCACCGGGGGGGGCTCGAACACTGAAGCTTTCTTT.

The chain joins TRBV5-4 to TRBJ2-1; 14 nucleotides match TRBD2. The ends lost 2 bases at V and 7 bases at J; junction bases unmatched: 5. CDR1 is SGHNT, CDR2 YYREEE, per germline (reference sequence). The CDR3 extends over 16 amino acids. CDR3 sequence: CASSLGTSGSGNEQFF. CDR3 sequence (DNA): TGTGCCAGCAGCTTAGGGACTAGCGGGAGTGGTAATGAGCAGTTCTTC.

J is TRBJ2-6 and V is TRBV27, with D perhaps TRBD1 (6 bases). CDR3 length: 16 amino acids. Trimming left V 3 bases short and J 0 bases short, with 9 bases between. Per germline, CDR1 MNHEY and CDR2 SMNVEV (reference sequence). The CDR3 region is CASSFNRASGANVLTF. CDR3 bases: TGTGCCAGCAGTTTTAACAGGGCCTCTGGGGCCAACGTCCTGACTTTC.

The V call is TRBV5-8, the J call TRBJ1-1; 7 bases line up with TRBD1. J lost 5 bases, V lost 0 bases, and 4 bases had no gene match. The CDR3 consists of 14 residues. CDR1 SGHTS and CDR2 YDEGEE come from the germline V gene. Here the CDR3 reads CASSLDRGTTEAFF. CDR3 sequence (DNA): TGTGCCAGCAGCTTGGACAGGGGAACGACTGAAGCTTTCTTT.

In this sample, this clone turned up a few times. The chain has TRBV29-1 and TRBJ1-1; 8 nucleotides align to TRBD1. Germline loops: CDR1 SQVTM, CDR2 ANQGSEA. V was pared by 3 bases and J by 1 base, with 13 bases of the junction left unmatched. The CDR3 totals 17 residues. CDR3 residues: CSVDLGGQGRRNTEAFF. DNA of the CDR3: TGCAGCGTTGACTTGGGTGGACAGGGAAGAAGGAACACTGAAGCTTTCTTT. Drawing the rest from reference TRBV29-1 and TRBJ1-1, the complete variable domain is SAVISQKPSRDICQRGTSLTIQCQVDSQVTMMFWYRQQPGQSLTLIATANQGSEATYESGFVIDKFPISRPNLTFSTLTVSNMSPEDSSIYLCSVDLGGQGRRNTEAFFGQGTRLTVV.

This clone is classed as large. This chain connects TRBV6-4 to TRBJ2-3; no reliable D call. Trimming shortened V by 6 bases and J by 2 bases, and 12 bases separated the two germline ends. This CDR3 has 14 amino acids. In germline, CDR1 is MRHNA, CDR2 SNTAGT. The CDR3 region is CASRETHSTDTQYF. CDR3 DNA: TGTGCCAGCAGAGAGACACATTCCACAGATACGCAGTATTTT.

The chain joins TRBV5-1 to TRBJ2-1, with 9 positions matching TRBD1. Germline CDR1 is SGHRS and CDR2 is YFSETQ. This CDR3 comprises 15 residues. J gave up 7 bases and V 3 bases, and 8 bases lay outside the gene matches. Here the CDR3 DNA reads TGCGCCAGCAGCTGGGGACAGGGTCTAGGAAATGAGCAGTTCTTC. It codes for CASSWGQGLGNEQFF.

V is TRBV6-5 and J is TRBJ1-6; D perhaps matches TRBD1 (6 bases). CDR1 is MNHEY and CDR2 is SVGAGI in the germline V gene. V was clipped by 4 bases and J by 10 bases, with 14 bases between them. The CDR3 is made up of 14 amino acids. CDR3 loop: CASSFGRGSSPLHF. CDR3 nucleotides: TGTGCCAGCAGTTTTGGCAGGGGATCCTCACCCCTCCACTTT.

This rearrangement joins TRBV19 to TRBJ2-3; the D is unclear. Trimming cost V 3 bases and J 4 bases, with 8 bases left between them. The CDR3 is 13 amino acids. CDR1 and CDR2 (germline): LNHDA, SQIVND (reference sequence). CDR3 in DNA: TGTGCCAGTAGTATCGGATACGCAGATACGCAGTATTTT. Translation: CASSIGYADTQYF.

The J gene is TRBJ2-7, the V gene TRBV7-8, with TRBD1 identical over 8 bases. V was pared by 5 bases and J by 3 bases, with 3 bases of the junction left unmatched. There are 13 residues in the CDR3. Germline assignment: CDR1 SGHVS and CDR2 FQNEAQ. The CDR3 nucleotides are TGTGCCAGCAGCAAAGGACAGGGCTACGAGCAGTACTTC. This translates into CASSKGQGYEQYF. Variable domain in full (rest from reference TRBV7-8 and TRBJ2-7): GAGVSQSPRYKVAKRGQDVALRCDPISGHVSLFWYQQALGQGPEFLTYFQNEAQLDKSGLPSDRFFAERPEGSVSTLKIQRTQQEDSAVYLCASSKGQGYEQYFGPGTRLTVT.

The chain couples TRBV3-1 (or the pseudogene TRBV3-2) to TRBJ2-7, with 8 bases matching TRBD1. CDR3 length: 15 amino acids. Unmatched junction bases numbered 4, after V lost 0 bases and J lost 3 bases. Germline-derived CDR1 and CDR2 are LGHDT and YNNKEL (reference sequence). The CDR3 DNA follows: TGTGCCAGCAGCCAAGATGTCAGGGGGCACTACGAGCAGTACTTC. Translation: CASSQDVRGHYEQYF.

A few counts support this clone. The V call is TRBV5-5, the J call TRBJ2-6; 9 bases fit TRBD2. Germline-derived CDR1 and CDR2 are SGHKS and YYEKEE (reference sequence). V shed 0 bases and J 2 bases; nucleotides not matched to a gene: 3. The CDR3 contains 17 residues. CDR3 nucleotides: TGTGCCAGCAGCTTGGAAACTAGCGGGCCTGGGGCCAACGTCCTGACTTTC. Translation: CASSLETSGPGANVLTF.

This clone has only a few counts. This chain links TRBV10-1 with TRBJ1-4; D is uncertain. The germline V and J ends were trimmed by 9 bases and 10 bases, with 12 bases remaining between them. This CDR3 spans 11 amino acids. The germline CDR1 and CDR2 sequences are WNHNN and SYGVQD (reference sequence). CDR3 loop: CARLSFGKLFF. CDR3 nucleotides: TGCGCCAGGCTCTCCTTTGGAAAACTGTTTTTT.

Concerning this clone itself: Other nucleotide sequences in the sample specify the same CDR3. The CDR3 DNA sequence: TGTGCCAGCAGCTTGGCCGGGACAGTATACGAGCAGTACTTC. It is translated as CASSLAGTVYEQYF. V usage is TRBV7-2 and J usage is TRBJ2-7; TRBD1 matches at 7 bases. Per germline, CDR1 SGHTA and CDR2 FQGNSA. V lost 3 bases, J lost 4 bases, and 6 bases stayed unmatched. This CDR3 region has 14 residues.